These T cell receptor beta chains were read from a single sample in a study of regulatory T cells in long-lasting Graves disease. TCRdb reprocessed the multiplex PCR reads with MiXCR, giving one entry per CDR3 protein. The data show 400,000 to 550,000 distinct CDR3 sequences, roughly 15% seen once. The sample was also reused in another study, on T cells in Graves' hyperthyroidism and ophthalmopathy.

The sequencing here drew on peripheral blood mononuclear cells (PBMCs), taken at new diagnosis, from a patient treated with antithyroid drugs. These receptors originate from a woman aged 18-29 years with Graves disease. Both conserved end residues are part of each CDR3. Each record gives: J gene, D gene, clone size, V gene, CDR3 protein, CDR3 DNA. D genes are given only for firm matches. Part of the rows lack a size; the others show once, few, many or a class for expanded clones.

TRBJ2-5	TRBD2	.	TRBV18	CASSPVSGGPGETQYF	TGTGCCAGCTCACCAGTCTCGGGAGGCCCGGGAGAGACCCAGTACTTC
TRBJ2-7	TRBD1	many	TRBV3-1	CASSQTTGGENEQYF	TGTGCCAGCAGCCAAACCACAGGGGGCGAGAACGAGCAGTACTTC
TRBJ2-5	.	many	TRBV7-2	CASSLGRLETQYF	TGTGCCAGCAGCTTAGGGCGGCTAGAGACCCAGTACTTC
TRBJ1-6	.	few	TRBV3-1	CASSNPRSNNSPLHF	TGTGCCAGCAGCAATCCGCGGTCTAATAATTCACCCCTCCACTTT
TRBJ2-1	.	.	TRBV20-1	CGAGPAGYNEQFF	TGCGGTGCCGGGCCGGCGGGATACAATGAGCAGTTCTTC
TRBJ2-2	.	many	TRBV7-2	CASSPRMNTGELFF	TGTGCCAGCAGTCCTAGGATGAACACCGGGGAGCTGTTTTTT
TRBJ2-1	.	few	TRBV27	CASRILGDEQFF	TGTGCCAGCAGGATACTTGGCGATGAGCAGTTCTTC
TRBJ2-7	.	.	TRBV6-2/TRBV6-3	CASSWGFGSEQYF	TGTGCCAGCAGTTGGGGATTCGGGTCCGAGCAGTACTTC
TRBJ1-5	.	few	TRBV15	CATSARDSNQPQHF	TGTGCCACCAGCGCCCGGGACAGCAATCAGCCCCAGCATTTT
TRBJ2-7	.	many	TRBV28	CASSLKAENYEQYF	TGTGCCAGCAGTTTAAAAGCGGAAAACTACGAGCAGTACTTC
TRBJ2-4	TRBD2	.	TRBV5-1	CASSLVAGRGKNIQYF	TGCGCCAGCAGCTTGGTAGCGGGACGTGGCAAAAACATTCAGTACTTC
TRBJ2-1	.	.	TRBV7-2	CASSLGLSLAEQFF	TGTGCCAGCAGCTTAGGTCTCTCCCTCGCGGAGCAGTTCTTC
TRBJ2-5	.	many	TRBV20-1	CSARDVGPETQYF	TGCAGTGCTAGAGACGTGGGACCGGAGACCCAGTACTTC
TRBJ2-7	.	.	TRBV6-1	CASSEFAWGDYEQYF	TGTGCCAGCAGTGAGTTTGCTTGGGGAGACTACGAGCAGTACTTC
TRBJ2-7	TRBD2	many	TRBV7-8	CASSLRLAGGDEQYF	TGTGCCAGCAGCCTCCGACTAGCGGGAGGGGACGAGCAGTACTTC
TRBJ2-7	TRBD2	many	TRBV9	CASSVAAGGYEQYF	TGTGCCAGCAGCGTAGCTGCGGGGGGTTACGAGCAGTACTTC
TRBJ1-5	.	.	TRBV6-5	CASSYFLPQGNQPQHF	TGTGCCAGCAGTTACTTTTTGCCTCAGGGGAATCAGCCCCAGCATTTT
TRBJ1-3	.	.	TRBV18	CASSPDRSGNTIYF	TGTGCCAGCTCACCAGACAGGTCTGGAAACACCATATATTTT
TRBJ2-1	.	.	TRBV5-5	CASSKDGVNEQFF	TGTGCCAGCAGCAAGGACGGGGTGAATGAGCAGTTCTTC
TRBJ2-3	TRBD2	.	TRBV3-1	CASSQGGGLTDTQYF	TGTGCCAGCAGCCAAGGGGGAGGGCTGACAGATACGCAGTATTTT
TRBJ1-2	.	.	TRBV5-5	CASSPGSEGYTF	TGTGCCAGCAGCCCGGGTTCGGAGGGCTACACCTTC
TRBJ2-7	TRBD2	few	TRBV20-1	CSASGVGRASEQYF	TGCAGTGCTAGCGGAGTCGGGAGGGCAAGCGAGCAGTACTTC
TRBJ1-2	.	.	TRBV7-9	CASSYSRRLYGYTF	TGTGCCAGCAGCTACTCAAGACGGCTCTATGGCTACACCTTC
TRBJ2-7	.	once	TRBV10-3	CAITGGANEQYF	TGTGCCATCACAGGGGGGGCCAACGAGCAGTACTTC
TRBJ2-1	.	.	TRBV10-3	CAISELREQFF	TGTGCCATCAGTGAGCTACGAGAGCAGTTCTTC
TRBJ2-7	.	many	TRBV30	CAWSSGQDEQYF	TGTGCCTGGAGCTCAGGGCAGGACGAGCAGTACTTC
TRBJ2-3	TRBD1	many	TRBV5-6	CASSVSQGAEDTQYF	TGTGCCAGCAGCGTTTCACAGGGGGCTGAAGATACGCAGTATTTT
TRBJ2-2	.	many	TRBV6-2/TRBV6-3	CASSLQGNGELFF	TGTGCCAGCAGTCTCCAGGGAAACGGGGAGCTGTTTTTT
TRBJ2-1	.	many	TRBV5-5	CASSLEFVVETVYNEQFF	TGTGCCAGCAGCTTGGAGTTTGTGGTGGAGACAGTCTACAATGAGCAGTTCTTC
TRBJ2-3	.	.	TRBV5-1	CASAGATDTQYF	TGCGCCAGTGCAGGAGCCACAGATACGCAGTATTTT
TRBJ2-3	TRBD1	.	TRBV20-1	CSANHRQGATDTQYF	TGCAGTGCGAACCACCGACAGGGGGCCACAGATACGCAGTATTTT
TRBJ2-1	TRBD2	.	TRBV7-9	CASSPRLAGAFYNEQFF	TGTGCCAGCAGCCCCAGACTAGCGGGAGCATTTTACAATGAGCAGTTCTTC
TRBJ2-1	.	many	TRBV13	CASSQAANRRDTEQFF	TGTGCCAGCAGCCAGGCGGCTAATCGTCGGGATACTGAGCAGTTCTTC
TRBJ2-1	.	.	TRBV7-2	CASSFREYNEQFF	TGTGCCAGCAGCTTTCGGGAATACAATGAGCAGTTCTTC